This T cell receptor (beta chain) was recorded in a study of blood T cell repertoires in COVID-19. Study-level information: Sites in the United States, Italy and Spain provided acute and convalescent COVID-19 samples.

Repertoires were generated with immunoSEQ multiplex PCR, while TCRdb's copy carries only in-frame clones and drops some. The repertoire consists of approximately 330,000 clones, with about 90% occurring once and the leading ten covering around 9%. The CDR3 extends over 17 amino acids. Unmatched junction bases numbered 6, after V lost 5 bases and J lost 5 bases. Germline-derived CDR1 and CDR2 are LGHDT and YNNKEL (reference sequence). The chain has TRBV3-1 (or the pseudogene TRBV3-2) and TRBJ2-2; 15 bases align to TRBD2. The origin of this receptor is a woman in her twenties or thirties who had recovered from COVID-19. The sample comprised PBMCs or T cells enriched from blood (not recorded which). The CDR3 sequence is CASSWTSGRAFTGELFF. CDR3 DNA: TGTGCCAGCAGCTGGACTAGCGGGAGGGCTTTTACCGGGGAGCTGTTTTTT.